This entry lists 21 T cell receptor beta chains sequenced from one sample in a study of blood T cell repertoires in COVID-19. TCRdb keeps only in-frame clones here, not all; method: immunoSEQ multiplex PCR. Of around 360,000 clones listed, around 87% are singletons. The source material was PBMCs or T cells enriched from blood (not recorded which). Receptor source: a middle-aged man in a cohort exposed to, infected with or recovered from COVID-19 (not recorded which).

The CDR3 DNA reads TGTGCCAGCAGCCGACTAGCGGGGGGGGGAAATGAGCAGTTCTTC. Translated: CASSRLAGGGNEQFF. The genes are TRBV11-3 and TRBJ2-1; 14 bases agree with TRBD2. Per germline, CDR1 SGHNT and CDR2 YENEEA. Unmatched junction bases numbered 4, after V lost 5 bases and J lost 7 bases. There are 15 residues in the CDR3. Combining the CDR3 with reference TRBV11-3 and TRBJ2-1 gives the whole variable domain EAGVVQSPRYKIIEKKQPVAFWCNPISGHNTLYWYLQNLGQGPELLIRYENEEAVDDSQLPKDRFSAERLKGVDSTLKIQPAELGDSAVYLCASSRLAGGGNEQFFGPGTRLTVL.

This clone is a singleton in its sample. The chain links TRBV28 to TRBJ1-5, with TRBD1 matching 12 bases. The germline gives CDR1 MDHEN, CDR2 SYDVKM. V dropped 3 bases and J dropped 6; count of bases not matched to a gene: 3. The CDR3 loop spans 15 amino acids. The DNA for the CDR3 is TGTGCCAGCAGTTTCCGGGACAGGGGGCGTCAGCCCCAGCATTTT. Its protein product is CASSFRDRGRQPQHF.

V gene TRBV5-1 combines with J gene TRBJ1-5; D is possibly TRBD1 (5 bases). The germline V and J ends were trimmed by 4 bases and 0 bases, with 11 bases remaining between them. This CDR3 has 15 amino acids. Germline loops: CDR1 SGHRS, CDR2 YFSETQ. This CDR3 is CASSTGEYSNQPQHF. Written as DNA, the CDR3 is TGCGCCAGCAGCACGGGGGAGTATAGCAATCAGCCCCAGCATTTT. Full variable domain (missing parts from reference TRBV5-1 and TRBJ1-5): KAGVTQTPRYLIKTRGQQVTLSCSPISGHRSVSWYQQTPGQGLQFLFEYFSETQRNKGNFPGRFSGRQFSNSRSEMNVSTLELGDSALYLCASSTGEYSNQPQHFGDGTRLSIL.

This chain links TRBV5-1 with TRBJ2-2; 11 nucleotides align to TRBD2. The junction had 8 bases not matched to a gene; V was cut back by 3 bases and J by 7 bases. CDR1 is SGHRS and CDR2 is YFSETQ in the germline V gene. This CDR3 has 16 amino acids. The CDR3 reads CASSSIAGGTDGELFF. CDR3 in DNA: TGCGCCAGCAGCTCCATAGCGGGAGGGACGGACGGGGAGCTGTTTTTT.

This rearrangement joins TRBV2 to TRBJ1-6; 7 nucleotides agree with TRBD1. CDR3 length equals 14 residues. CDR1 and CDR2 (germline): SNHLY, FYNNEI. Losses at the gene ends were 8 bases for V and 5 bases for J; bases not matched to a gene: 6. The CDR3 is CASALRGDNSPLHF. The CDR3 coding sequence is TGTGCCAGCGCCCTCAGGGGGGATAATTCACCCCTCCACTTT.

The chain joins TRBV7-6 to TRBJ1-3, with no clear D. The CDR3 spans 15 residues. CDR1 and CDR2 from the germline V gene are SGHVS and FNYEAQ. V was pared by 5 bases and J by 2 bases, with 13 bases between. CDR3: CASSRGNIAGNTIYF. CDR3 DNA: TGTGCCAGCAGCCGGGGAAACATAGCTGGAAACACCATATATTTT.

In DNA, the CDR3 is TGTGCAAGTCGCTTAGAACGGAGGGATGAAAAACTGTTTTTT. Translated: CASRLERRDEKLFF. The V and J genes are TRBV12-2 and TRBJ1-4. TRBV12-2 is a listed pseudogene. This CDR3 region has 14 residues.

V is TRBV7-6 and J is TRBJ2-2, with D perhaps matching TRBD2 (6 bases). The CDR3 covers 15 residues. CDR1 and CDR2 from the germline V gene are SGHVS and FNYEAQ. Trimming stripped 5 bases from V and 7 bases from J, with 17 bases between. In DNA form, the CDR3 reads TGTGCCAGCAGCGCCCGACTAGGACAAGACGGGGAGCTGTTTTTT. This sequence encodes CASSARLGQDGELFF.

This chain links TRBV19 with TRBJ2-2, with D possibly matching TRBD1 (6 bases). CDR1 and CDR2 from the germline V gene are LNHDA and SQIVND (reference sequence). V lost 11 bases, J lost 6 bases, and 19 bases lay in between. The CDR3 consists of 14 residues. The CDR3 region has the DNA TGTGCCGGGTCCCGAACTCCAGGGGCCGGGGAGCTGTTTTTT. As protein: CAGSRTPGAGELFF.

There are a few counts of this clone. The J gene is TRBJ2-7, the V gene TRBV14, with 7 bases identical to TRBD1. Trimming cost V 1 base and J 7 bases; bases outside gene matches: 13. Germline-derived CDR1 and CDR2 are SGHDN and FVKESK. The CDR3 loop spans 16 amino acids. CDR3 loop: CASSQVTTGLPQEQYF. The CDR3 bases are TGTGCCAGCAGCCAAGTGACGACAGGGTTACCTCAAGAGCAGTACTTC. Drawing the rest from reference TRBV14 and TRBJ2-7, the complete variable domain is EAGVTQFPSHSVIEKGQTVTLRCDPISGHDNLYWYRRVMGKEIKFLLHFVKESKQDESGMPNNRFLAERTGGTYSTLKVQPAELEDSGVYFCASSQVTTGLPQEQYFGPGTRLTVT.

The chain couples TRBV7-9 to TRBJ2-1; 13 bases are shared with TRBD2. Germline assignment: CDR1 SEHNR and CDR2 FQNEAQ (reference sequence). Unmatched junction bases numbered 10, after V lost 5 bases and J lost 9 bases. CDR3 size: 16 residues. The CDR3: CASSDRTSGSLSEQFF. Here the CDR3 DNA reads TGTGCCAGCAGCGATCGGACTAGCGGGAGTTTAAGTGAGCAGTTCTTC.

The chain combines TRBV5-5 with TRBJ2-7; D not resolved. The CDR3 spans 15 residues. Germline V gives CDR1 SGHKS, CDR2 YYEKEE (reference sequence). V lost 0 bases to trimming and J lost 5 bases, with 15 bases between them. The CDR3 loop reads CASSLADNSAHEQYF. As DNA, the CDR3 is TGTGCCAGCAGCTTGGCAGACAACTCAGCCCACGAGCAGTACTTC.

The chain carries TRBV18 and TRBJ2-6, with 8 bases fitting TRBD1. The CDR3 has 18 residues. Trimming removed 2 bases from V and 2 bases from J; junction bases left unmatched: 8. From germline, CDR1 is KGHSH and CDR2 LQKENI. In nucleotides, the CDR3 is TGTGCCAGCTCACCAGGACAGGGCCTTTCAACTGGGGCCAACGTCCTGACTTTC. Translated: CASSPGQGLSTGANVLTF.

The gene calls are TRBV19 and TRBJ1-5; 7 bases are shared with TRBD1. CDR1 LNHDA and CDR2 SQIVND come from the germline V gene (reference sequence). The CDR3 spans 15 residues. The CDR3 nucleotides read TGTGCATCCAGGGGGGCTCTCACCTCCAATCAGCCCCAGCATTTT. Protein product: CASRGALTSNQPQHF. Looking up the rest from reference TRBV19 and TRBJ1-5 gives the full variable domain: DGGITQSPKYLFRKEGQNVTLSCEQNLNHDAMYWYRQDPGQGLRLIYYSQIVNDFQKGDIAEGYSVSREKKESFPLTVTSAQKNPTAFYLCASRGALTSNQPQHFGDGTRLSIL.

Only one count was recorded for this clone. This sequence joins TRBV2 and TRBJ2-3, with D tentatively TRBD1 (7 bases). V gave up 4 bases and J gave up 4 bases, with 15 bases separating them. The length of the CDR3 is 15 residues. Germline assignment: CDR1 SNHLY and CDR2 FYNNEI. CDR3 in amino acids: CASSAGGRGADTQYF. The CDR3 DNA reads TGTGCCAGCAGTGCTGGAGGCAGGGGGGCAGATACGCAGTATTTT.

The chain employs TRBV11-2 and TRBJ2-7; 10 bases fit TRBD2. Unmatched junction bases numbered 3, after V lost 2 bases and J lost 5 bases. This CDR3 is built from 14 residues. Germline V gives CDR1 SGHAT, CDR2 FQNNGV. CDR3 protein: CASSLSGRVDEQYF. The CDR3 nucleotides read TGTGCCAGCAGCTTAAGCGGGAGGGTGGACGAGCAGTACTTC.

This chain joins TRBV10-3 and TRBJ2-7; TRBD1 aligns across 8 bases. V lost 6 bases, J lost 4 bases, and 5 bases stayed unmatched. This CDR3 region has 13 residues. Germline-derived CDR1 and CDR2 are ENHRY and SYGVKD. The CDR3 protein is CAIRGQVDYEQYF. The CDR3 bases are TGTGCCATCAGGGGACAGGTGGATTACGAGCAGTACTTC.

The chain couples TRBV7-8 to TRBJ1-2; no firm D call. The germline CDR1 and CDR2 sequences are SGHVS and FQNEAQ. The germline V and J ends were trimmed by 4 bases and 6 bases, with 12 bases remaining between them. CDR3 size: 13 residues. Written as DNA, the CDR3 is TGTGCCAGCAGCTACTCCCGGGATGATGGCTACACCTTC. It translates to CASSYSRDDGYTF.

The chain has TRBV19 and TRBJ2-1; possibly TRBD2 for D (6 bases). Looked up from germline, CDR1 is LNHDA and CDR2 is SQIVND (reference sequence). The CDR3 is 14 residues long. Trimming pared 2 bases from V and 9 bases from J, leaving 14 bases between. CDR3 sequence reads: CASSIQRESGEQFF. The CDR3 bases are TGTGCCAGTAGTATACAACGGGAGTCAGGTGAGCAGTTCTTC.

A note on this clone: One end of the junction fails to match germline, which may point to a read error. This sequence joins TRBV7-9 and TRBJ1-1, with TRBD1 as a possible D gene (5 bases). This CDR3 is 15 amino acids long. CDR1 is SEHNR, CDR2 FQNEAQ, per germline (reference sequence). CDR3 in DNA: TGTACCAGCAGCTTAGGCGGGGGATTACTCACTGAAGCTTTCTTT. Its protein product is CTSSLGGGLLTEAFF.

The chain carries TRBV7-9 and TRBJ1-1, with 7 bases matching TRBD1. From germline, CDR1 is SEHNR and CDR2 FQNEAQ (reference sequence). Trimming removed 2 bases from V and 0 bases from J; junction bases left unmatched: 6. The CDR3 contains 16 residues. The CDR3 loop is CASSLSGQIMNTEAFF. DNA for the CDR3: TGTGCCAGCAGCTTATCGGGACAGATCATGAACACTGAAGCTTTCTTT.